Reported below is one TCR beta chain. What it binds is not known. The sample originates from a study of beta chain features in type 1 diabetes. General study results and limits: Moderate yet significant TCRB CDR3 shortening was seen in Type 1 diabetes patients in all four CD4+ subsets. Shorter templates might be favored by PCR, and equally so in patients and in controls.

All sorted populations exceeded 95% purity. All of the isolated RNA was reverse transcribed, so expressed TCRB transcripts were sequenced. Here immunoSEQ multiplex PCR was the method, and the copy in TCRdb shows in-frame clones only, minus some. The table has some 270,000 clones, approximately 11% seen once; the top ten hold roughly 0.017%. The V gene end was trimmed by 8 bases and the J gene end by 3 bases; junction bases not matched to a gene: 5. Germline-derived CDR1 and CDR2 are MDHEN and SYDVKM. The CDR3 contains 13 residues. The clonotype was recovered from a man aged 25-45 years with type 1 diabetes. The rearrangement links TRBV28 to TRBJ2-3, with 7 bases that match TRBD2. Material: naive CD4+ T cells from blood. In DNA form, the CDR3 reads TGTGCCAGCCTAAGCGGGGATACAGATACGCAGTATTTT. Protein product: CASLSGDTDTQYF.